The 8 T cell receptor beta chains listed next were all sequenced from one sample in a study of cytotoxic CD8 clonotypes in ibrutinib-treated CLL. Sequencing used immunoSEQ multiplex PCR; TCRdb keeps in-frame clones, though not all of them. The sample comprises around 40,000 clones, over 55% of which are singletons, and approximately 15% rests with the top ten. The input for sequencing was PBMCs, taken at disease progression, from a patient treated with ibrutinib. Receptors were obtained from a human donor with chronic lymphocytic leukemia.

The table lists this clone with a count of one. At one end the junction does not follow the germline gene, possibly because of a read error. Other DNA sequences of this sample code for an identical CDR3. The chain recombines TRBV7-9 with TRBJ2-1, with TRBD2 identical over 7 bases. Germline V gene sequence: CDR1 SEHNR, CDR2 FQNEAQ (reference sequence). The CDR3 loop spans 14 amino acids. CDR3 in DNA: TGTGCCAGTAGCTTCGGGGGGTCCGACAATGAGCAGTTCTTC. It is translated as CASSFGGSDNEQFF.

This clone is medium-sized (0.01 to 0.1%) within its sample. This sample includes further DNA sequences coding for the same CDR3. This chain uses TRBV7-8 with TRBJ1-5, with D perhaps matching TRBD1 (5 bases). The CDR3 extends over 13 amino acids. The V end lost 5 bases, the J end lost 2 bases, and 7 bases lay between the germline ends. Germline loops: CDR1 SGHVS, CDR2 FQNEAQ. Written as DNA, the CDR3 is TGTGCCAGCAGCCCACAGGGCAATCAGCCCCAGCATTTT. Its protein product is CASSPQGNQPQHF.

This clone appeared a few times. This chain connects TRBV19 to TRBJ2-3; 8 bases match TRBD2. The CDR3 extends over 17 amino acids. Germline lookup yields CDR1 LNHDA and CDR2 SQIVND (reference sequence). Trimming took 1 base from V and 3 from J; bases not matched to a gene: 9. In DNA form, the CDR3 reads TGTGCCAGTAGTATAGCGTCGGGGGGGGCTATAACAGATACGCAGTATTTT. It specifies CASSIASGGAITDTQYF. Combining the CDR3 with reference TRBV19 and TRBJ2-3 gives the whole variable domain DGGITQSPKYLFRKEGQNVTLSCEQNLNHDAMYWYRQDPGQGLRLIYYSQIVNDFQKGDIAEGYSVSREKKESFPLTVTSAQKNPTAFYLCASSIASGGAITDTQYFGPGTRLTVL.

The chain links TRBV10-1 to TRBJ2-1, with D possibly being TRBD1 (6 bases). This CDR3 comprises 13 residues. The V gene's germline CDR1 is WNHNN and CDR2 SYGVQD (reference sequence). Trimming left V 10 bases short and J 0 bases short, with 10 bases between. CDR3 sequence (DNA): TGCGCCACTAACAGGGACTCCTACAATGAGCAGTTCTTC. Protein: CATNRDSYNEQFF.

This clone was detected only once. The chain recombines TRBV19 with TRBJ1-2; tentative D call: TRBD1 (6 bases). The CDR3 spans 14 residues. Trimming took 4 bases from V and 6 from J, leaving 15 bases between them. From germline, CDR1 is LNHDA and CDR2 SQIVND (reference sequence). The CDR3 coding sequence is TGTGCCAGTAGTAGCCCAGGGGCCGTCAATGGCTACACCTTC. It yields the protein CASSSPGAVNGYTF.

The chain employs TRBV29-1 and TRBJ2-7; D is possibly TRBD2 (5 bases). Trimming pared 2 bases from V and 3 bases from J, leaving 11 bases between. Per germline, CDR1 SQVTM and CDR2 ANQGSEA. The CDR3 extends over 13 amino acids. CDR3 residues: CSVEYPGFYEQYF. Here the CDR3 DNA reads TGCAGCGTTGAATATCCGGGGTTCTACGAGCAGTACTTC.

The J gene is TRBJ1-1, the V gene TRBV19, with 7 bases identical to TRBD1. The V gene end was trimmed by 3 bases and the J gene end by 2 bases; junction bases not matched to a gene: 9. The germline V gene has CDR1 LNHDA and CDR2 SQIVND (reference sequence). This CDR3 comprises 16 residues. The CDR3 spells CASSIRAAGGNTEAFF. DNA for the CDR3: TGTGCCAGTAGTATCAGGGCGGCAGGGGGTAACACTGAAGCTTTCTTT. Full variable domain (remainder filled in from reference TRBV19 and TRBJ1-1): DGGITQSPKYLFRKEGQNVTLSCEQNLNHDAMYWYRQDPGQGLRLIYYSQIVNDFQKGDIAEGYSVSREKKESFPLTVTSAQKNPTAFYLCASSIRAAGGNTEAFFGQGTRLTVV.

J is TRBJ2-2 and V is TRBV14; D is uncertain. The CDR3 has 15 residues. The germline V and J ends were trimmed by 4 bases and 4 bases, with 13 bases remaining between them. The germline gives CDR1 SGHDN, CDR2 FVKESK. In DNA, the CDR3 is TGTGCCAGCAGCCCCGTTGATCAACGCACCGGGGAGCTGTTTTTT. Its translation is CASSPVDQRTGELFF.